This T cell receptor beta chain was obtained from a study of blood T cell repertoires in COVID-19. Study-level background: Sources were T cells, B-cell-depleted T cells, or PBMCs; the material itself was cDNA or gDNA.

Trimming shortened V by 4 bases and J by 4 bases, and 17 bases separated the two germline ends. CDR1 is SGDLS and CDR2 is YYNGEE in the germline V gene. The CDR3 has 15 amino acids. In the authors' workflow: Reference gene primer amplification gave estimated nucleated cell counts. Libraries were prepared by immunoSEQ multiplex PCR; TCRdb keeps only in-frame clonotypes and omits some of them. The DNA gave D and trimming, while V, J and clone size come from that table. Of about 250,000 clones listed, 70% to 90% were seen once; the top ten hold roughly 5.3%. This receptor was taken from a man in his fifties with COVID-19, enrolled during active disease. The sample was peripheral blood. V is TRBV9 and J is TRBJ1-1, with D tentatively TRBD1 (6 bases). The CDR3: CASSPGQQGGTEAFF. Here the CDR3 DNA reads TGTGCCAGCAGCCCAGGACAACAGGGTGGCACTGAAGCTTTCTTT.